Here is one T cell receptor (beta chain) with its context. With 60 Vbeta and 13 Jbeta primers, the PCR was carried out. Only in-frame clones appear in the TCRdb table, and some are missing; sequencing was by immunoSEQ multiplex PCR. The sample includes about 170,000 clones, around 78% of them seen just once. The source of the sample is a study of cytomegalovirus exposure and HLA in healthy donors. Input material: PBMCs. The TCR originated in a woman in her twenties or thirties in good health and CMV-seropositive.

The CDR3 reads CASSWGPQIYEQYF. The CDR3 DNA sequence: TGTGCCAGCAGCTGGGGGCCCCAAATCTACGAGCAGTACTTC. The rearrangement joins TRBV5-5 to TRBJ2-7; D possibly corresponds to TRBD1 (6 bases). CDR1 is SGHKS, CDR2 YYEKEE, per germline (reference sequence). The CDR3 sequence is 14 residues long. V was cut by 3 bases and J by 3 bases, with 13 bases left in between.